One sample yielded the 8 T cell receptor beta chains listed below, sequenced in a study of molecular identifiers for immune sequencing clone quantification. TCRdb analysed the PCR reads with MiXCR anew, one entry per CDR3 protein. The sample shows about 640,000 distinct CDR3 sequences, 15% to 20% of them seen only once. Source material: naive CD8+ T cells from blood, with Jurkat cell RNA spiked in. Stated subset: FACS-sorted CD8+CD4-CCR7+CD45RA+ naive T cells. These receptors were taken from a human donor in good health. Some libraries in this study had Jurkat cell RNA spiked in.

This clonotype came up many times. The chain has TRBV5-5 and TRBJ2-7; D is perhaps TRBD2 (5 bases). Germline V gene lookup returns CDR1 SGHKS and CDR2 YYEKEE (reference sequence). This CDR3 is 14 amino acids long. The germline V and J ends were trimmed by 0 bases and 2 bases, with 9 bases remaining between them. For the CDR3, the DNA is TGTGCCAGCAGCTTGGTAGCGAACACCTACGAGCAGTACTTC. It yields the protein CASSLVANTYEQYF.

In its sample, this clonotype was seen a few times. The V gene is TRBV20-1, the J gene TRBJ2-7; D unresolved. The CDR3 loop spans 12 amino acids. Germline loops: CDR1 DFQATT, CDR2 SNEGSKA (reference sequence). With 1 base removed from V and 2 bases from J, the gap between germline ends came to 6 bases. The CDR3 reads CSARVNTYEQYF. Written as DNA, the CDR3 is TGCAGTGCTAGAGTTAACACCTACGAGCAGTACTTC.

This clonotype was observed at least ten times. The V gene is TRBV4-3, the J gene TRBJ2-2; TRBD1 aligns across 7 bases. The CDR3 sequence is 19 residues long. Trimming at V came to 3 bases and at J to 2 bases, leaving 15 bases not matched to a gene. The V gene's germline CDR1 is LGHNA and CDR2 YSLEER. Here the CDR3 DNA reads TGCGCCAGCAGCCAGTCCAACTACCGGGACAGAAAAAACACCGGGGAGCTGTTTTTT. This translates into CASSQSNYRDRKNTGELFF.

This clonotype was counted at least ten times. The J gene is TRBJ2-3, the V gene TRBV11-2; D is perhaps TRBD1 (6 bases). The CDR3 is 16 residues long. Trimming left V 2 bases short and J 2 bases short, with 14 bases between. Looked up from germline, CDR1 is SGHAT and CDR2 is FQNNGV. CDR3 region: CASSLTWGTLTDTQYF. The CDR3 region has the DNA TGTGCCAGCAGCTTAACCTGGGGGACACTCACAGATACGCAGTATTTT.

The chain recombines TRBV19 with TRBJ1-5; TRBD1 or TRBD2 may be the D gene (6 bases each). The end of the DNA is better explained by TRBJ2-3, so the J call may be wrong. The germline V gene has CDR1 LNHDA and CDR2 SQIVND (reference sequence). There are 16 residues in the CDR3. The CDR3 DNA is TGTGCCAGTAGTCCGGGTGGGGGGCTAAGCAATCAGCCCCAGTATTTT. Its protein is CASSPGGGLSNQPQYF.

With regard to this clonotype: A clone one base away is much larger, so this may be a read error. The chain uses TRBV4-3 and TRBJ2-7, with D unclear. CDR1 and CDR2 from the germline V gene are LGHNA and YSLEER. The CDR3 is made up of 14 amino acids. Trimming removed 4 bases at V and 4 bases at J, with 14 bases between. Written as DNA, the CDR3 is TGCGCCAGCAGCCCCATACCGGACCCATACGAGCAGTACTTC. This translates into CASSPIPDPYEQYF.

CDR3 sequence (DNA): TGTGCCACGCTGGGACCGGGGGAGAACATTCAGTACTTC. Protein: CATLGPGENIQYF. The chain recombines TRBV15 with TRBJ2-4; maybe TRBD2 (6 bases). The germline CDR1 and CDR2 sequences are LNHNV and YYDKDF (reference sequence). CDR3 length: 13 amino acids. The V end lost 9 bases, the J end lost 7 bases, and 16 bases lay between the germline ends.

This clonotype was counted a single time. With a much larger clone just one base away, this may be a read error. The V gene is TRBV5-3, the J gene TRBJ2-2; no clear D. TRBV5-3 is treated as an ORF (open reading frame) with a function not yet certain. The CDR3 spans 14 residues. The CDR3 reads CASSLWPNTGELFF. The CDR3 DNA is TGTGCCAGCAGCTTATGGCCCAACACCGGGGAGCTGTTTTTT.